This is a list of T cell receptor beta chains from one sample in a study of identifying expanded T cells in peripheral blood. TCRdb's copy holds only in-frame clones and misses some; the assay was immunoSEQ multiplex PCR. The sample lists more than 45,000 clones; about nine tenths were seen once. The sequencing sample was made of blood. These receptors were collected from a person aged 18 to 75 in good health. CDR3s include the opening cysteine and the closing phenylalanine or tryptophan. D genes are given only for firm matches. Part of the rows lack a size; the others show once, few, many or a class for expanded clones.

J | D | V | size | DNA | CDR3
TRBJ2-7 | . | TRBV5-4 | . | TGTGCCAGCAGCAGGGTTGGCGAGTGGGTTGACGAGCAGTACTTC | CASSRVGEWVDEQYF
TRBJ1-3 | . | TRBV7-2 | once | TGTGCCAGCAGCTTACCAGGGGCTGGAAACACCATATATTTT | CASSLPGAGNTIYF
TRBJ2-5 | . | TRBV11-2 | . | TGTGCCAGCAGCTTAGAGGGGACCGAAGAGACCCAGTACTTC | CASSLEGTEETQYF
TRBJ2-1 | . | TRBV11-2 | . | TGTGCCAGCAGCCAGGACTCCGCTTCTCATGAGCAGTTCTTC | CASSQDSASHEQFF
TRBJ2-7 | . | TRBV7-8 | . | TGTGCCAGCGGCGAAATTTACGAGCAGTACTTC | CASGEIYEQYF
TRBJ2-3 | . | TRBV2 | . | TGTGCCAGCAAGGACGGACCGTCAGATACGCAGTATTTT | CASKDGPSDTQYF
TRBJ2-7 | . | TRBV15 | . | TGTGCCACCAGCAGAGGGAAGGGTAGGGGCCTCTACGAGCAGTACTTC | CATSRGKGRGLYEQYF
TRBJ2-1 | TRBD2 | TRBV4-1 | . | TGCGCCAGCAGCCTAAAAGCCACTAGCGCGTACAATGAGCAGTTCTTC | CASSLKATSAYNEQFF
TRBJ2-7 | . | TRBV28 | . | TGTGCCAGCAGTTCGGGGTCCTACGAGCAGTACTTC | CASSSGSYEQYF
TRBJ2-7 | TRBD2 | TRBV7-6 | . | TGTGCCAGCAGCTTAGGGGGCGGGAGTGGGTACGAGCAGTACTTC | CASSLGGGSGYEQYF
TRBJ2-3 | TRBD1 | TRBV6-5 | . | TGTGCCAGCAGGGCCGGGACAGGGGGCTTGGGTACGCAGTATTTT | CASRAGTGGLGTQYF
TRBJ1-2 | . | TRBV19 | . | TGTGCCAGTAGTATCCAACAGGGAGGTCGGAGCACCTTC | CASSIQQGGRSTF